The clone carrying this TCR beta chain was recorded once. This sample stems from a study of blood T cell repertoires in COVID-19. This CDR3 is 14 amino acids long. The junction had 2 bases not matched to a gene; V was cut back by 8 bases and J by 0 bases. Germline V CDR1 and CDR2: MDHEN, SYDVKM. Sequencing used immunoSEQ multiplex PCR; TCRdb keeps in-frame clones, though not all of them. The table records 150,000 to 200,000 clones, just over 85% of them present only once. The sample taken for sequencing was peripheral blood. The receptor comes from a man between 60 and 75 years old with acute or convalescent COVID-19. The chain has TRBV28 and TRBJ1-3; 9 nucleotides line up with TRBD1. In nucleotides, the CDR3 is TGTGCCAGCGGACAGGGGACCTCTGGAAACACCATATATTTT. The encoded protein is CASGQGTSGNTIYF.